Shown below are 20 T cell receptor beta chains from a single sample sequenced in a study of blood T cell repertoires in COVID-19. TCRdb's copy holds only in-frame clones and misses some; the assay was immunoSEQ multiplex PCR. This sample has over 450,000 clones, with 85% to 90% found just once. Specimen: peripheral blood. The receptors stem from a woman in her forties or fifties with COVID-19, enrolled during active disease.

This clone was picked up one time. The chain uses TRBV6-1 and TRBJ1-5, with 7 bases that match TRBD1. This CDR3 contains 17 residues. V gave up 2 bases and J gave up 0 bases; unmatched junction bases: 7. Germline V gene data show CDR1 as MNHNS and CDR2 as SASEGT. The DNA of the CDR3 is TGTGCCAGCAGTGAAAACACAGGGGCGCATAGCAATCAGCCCCAGCATTTT. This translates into CASSENTGAHSNQPQHF.

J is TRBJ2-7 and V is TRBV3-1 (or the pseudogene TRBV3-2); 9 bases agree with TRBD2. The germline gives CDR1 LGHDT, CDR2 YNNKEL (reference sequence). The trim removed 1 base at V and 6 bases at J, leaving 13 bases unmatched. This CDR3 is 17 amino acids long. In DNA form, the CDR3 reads TGTGCCAGCAGCCAAGTCCCCCTAGCGGGGACTTCCCGCGAGCAGTACTTC. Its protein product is CASSQVPLAGTSREQYF.

The CDR3: CASSLEGPAGGRGGYTF. CDR3 DNA: TGCGCCAGCAGCTTGGAAGGACCGGCAGGAGGACGAGGTGGCTACACCTTC. The genes are TRBV5-1 and TRBJ1-2; D unclear. Trimming took off 0 bases at V and 7 bases at J, with 22 bases between the two ends. This CDR3 spans 17 amino acids. Germline loops: CDR1 SGHRS, CDR2 YFSETQ. The variable domain in full, with the rest retrieved from reference TRBV5-1 and TRBJ1-2, is KAGVTQTPRYLIKTRGQQVTLSCSPISGHRSVSWYQQTPGQGLQFLFEYFSETQRNKGNFPGRFSGRQFSNSRSEMNVSTLELGDSALYLCASSLEGPAGGRGGYTFGSGTRLTVV.

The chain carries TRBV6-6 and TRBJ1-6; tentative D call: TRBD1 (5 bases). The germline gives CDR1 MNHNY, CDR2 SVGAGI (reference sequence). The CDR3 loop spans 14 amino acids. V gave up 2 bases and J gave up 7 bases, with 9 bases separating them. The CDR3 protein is CASSYGGTNSPLHF. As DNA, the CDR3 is TGTGCCAGCAGTTACGGGGGGACCAATTCACCCCTCCACTTT.

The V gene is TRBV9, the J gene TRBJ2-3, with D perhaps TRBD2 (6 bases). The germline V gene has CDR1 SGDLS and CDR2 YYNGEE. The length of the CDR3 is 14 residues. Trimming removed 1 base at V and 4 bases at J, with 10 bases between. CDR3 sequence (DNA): TGTGCCAGCAGCGTACTCTCTAGCGCAGATACGCAGTATTTT. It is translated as CASSVLSSADTQYF.

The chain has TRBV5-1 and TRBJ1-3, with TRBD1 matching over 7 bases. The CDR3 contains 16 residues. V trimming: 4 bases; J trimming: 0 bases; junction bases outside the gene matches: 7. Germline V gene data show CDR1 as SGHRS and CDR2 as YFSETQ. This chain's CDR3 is CASSPLGQNSGNTIYF. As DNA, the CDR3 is TGCGCCAGCAGCCCGTTGGGACAGAACTCTGGAAACACCATATATTTT.

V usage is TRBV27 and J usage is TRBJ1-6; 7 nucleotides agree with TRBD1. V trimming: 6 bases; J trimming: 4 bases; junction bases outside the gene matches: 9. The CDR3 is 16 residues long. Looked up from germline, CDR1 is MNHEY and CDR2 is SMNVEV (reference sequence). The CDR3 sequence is CASRPGTAVYNSPLHF. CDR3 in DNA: TGTGCCAGCAGGCCCGGGACAGCGGTGTATAATTCACCCCTCCACTTT.

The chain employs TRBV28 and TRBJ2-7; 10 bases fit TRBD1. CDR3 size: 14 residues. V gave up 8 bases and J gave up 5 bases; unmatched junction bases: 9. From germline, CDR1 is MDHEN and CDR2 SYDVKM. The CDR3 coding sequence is TGTGCCAGCGGGGGGGGACAGGGGAGGAACGAGCAGTACTTC. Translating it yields CASGGGQGRNEQYF.

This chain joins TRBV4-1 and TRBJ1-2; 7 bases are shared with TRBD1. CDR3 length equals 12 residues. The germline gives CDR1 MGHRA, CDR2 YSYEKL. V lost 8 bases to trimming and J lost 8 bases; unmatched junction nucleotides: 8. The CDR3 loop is CASGTGVKGYTF. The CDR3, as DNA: TGCGCCAGCGGAACAGGGGTAAAAGGCTACACCTTC.

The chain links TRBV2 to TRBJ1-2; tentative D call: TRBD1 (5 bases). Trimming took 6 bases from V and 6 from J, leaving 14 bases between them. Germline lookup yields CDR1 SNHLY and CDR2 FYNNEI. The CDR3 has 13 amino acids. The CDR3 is CASRGGTKNGYTF. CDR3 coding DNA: TGTGCCAGCAGGGGCGGGACGAAGAATGGCTACACCTTC.

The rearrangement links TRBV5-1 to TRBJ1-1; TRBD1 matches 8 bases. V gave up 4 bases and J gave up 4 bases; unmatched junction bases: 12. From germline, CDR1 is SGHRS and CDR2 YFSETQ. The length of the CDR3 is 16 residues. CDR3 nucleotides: TGCGCCAGCAGCCCCGGACAGGGCAAGGGTGGCACTGAAGCTTTCTTT. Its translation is CASSPGQGKGGTEAFF.

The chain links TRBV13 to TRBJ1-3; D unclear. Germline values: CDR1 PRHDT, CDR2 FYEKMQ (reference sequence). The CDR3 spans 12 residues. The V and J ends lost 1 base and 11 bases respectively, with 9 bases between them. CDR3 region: CASSLAVPPIYF. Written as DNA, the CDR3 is TGTGCCAGCAGCTTAGCCGTCCCCCCCATATATTTT.

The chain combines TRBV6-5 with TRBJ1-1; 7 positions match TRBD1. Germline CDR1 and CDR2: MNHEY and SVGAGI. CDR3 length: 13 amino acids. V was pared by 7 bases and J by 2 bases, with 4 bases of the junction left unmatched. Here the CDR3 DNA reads TGTGCCAGCATTGGGACAGTTAACACTGAAGCTTTCTTT. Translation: CASIGTVNTEAFF.

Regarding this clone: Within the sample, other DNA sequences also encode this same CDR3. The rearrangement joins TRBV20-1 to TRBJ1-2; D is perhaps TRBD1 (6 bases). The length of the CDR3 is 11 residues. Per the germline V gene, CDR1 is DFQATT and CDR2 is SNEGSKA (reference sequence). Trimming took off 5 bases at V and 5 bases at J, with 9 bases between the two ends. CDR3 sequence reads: CSAPDSYGYTF. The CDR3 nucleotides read TGCAGTGCTCCGGACAGTTATGGCTACACCTTC.

CDR3 sequence (DNA): TGTGCCAGTAGTATTAGGGGACAGGGGAACGAGCAGTACTTC. This translates into CASSIRGQGNEQYF. The chain carries TRBV19 and TRBJ2-7, with 10 bases identical to TRBD1. Germline V gene lookup returns CDR1 LNHDA and CDR2 SQIVND (reference sequence). This CDR3 spans 14 amino acids. V shed 3 bases and J 5 bases; nucleotides not matched to a gene: 4.

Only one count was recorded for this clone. CDR3 nucleotide sequence: TGTGCCAGCAGCCCCCGGGACTACACAGATACGCAGTATTTT. Amino acids: CASSPRDYTDTQYF. This chain links TRBV7-8 with TRBJ2-3; TRBD2 matches 7 bases. Germline V gives CDR1 SGHVS, CDR2 FQNEAQ. Trimming took 5 bases from V and 2 from J; bases not matched to a gene: 4. This CDR3 comprises 14 residues.

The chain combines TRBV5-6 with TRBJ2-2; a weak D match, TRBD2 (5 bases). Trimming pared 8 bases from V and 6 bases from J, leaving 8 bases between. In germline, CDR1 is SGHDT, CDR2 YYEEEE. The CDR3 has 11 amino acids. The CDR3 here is CASSSAGELFF. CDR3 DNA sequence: TGTGCCAGTAGTAGCGCCGGGGAGCTGTTTTTT.

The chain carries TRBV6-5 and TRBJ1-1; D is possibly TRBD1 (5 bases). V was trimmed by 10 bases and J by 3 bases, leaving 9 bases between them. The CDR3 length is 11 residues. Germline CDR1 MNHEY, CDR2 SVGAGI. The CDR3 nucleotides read TGTGCCAACCACAGGCACACTGAAGCTTTCTTT. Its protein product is CANHRHTEAFF.

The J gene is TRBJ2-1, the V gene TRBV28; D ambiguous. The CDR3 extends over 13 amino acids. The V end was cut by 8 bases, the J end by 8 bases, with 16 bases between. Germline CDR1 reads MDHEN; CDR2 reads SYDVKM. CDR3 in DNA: TGTGCCAGCCATGTCAGTAAAGTTGATGAGCAGTTCTTC. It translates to CASHVSKVDEQFF. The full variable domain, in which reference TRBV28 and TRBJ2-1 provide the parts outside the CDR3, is DVKVTQSSRYLVKRTGEKVFLECVQDMDHENMFWYRQDPGLGLRLIYFSYDVKMKEKGDIPEGYSVSREKKERFSLILESASTNQTSMYLCASHVSKVDEQFFGPGTRLTVL.

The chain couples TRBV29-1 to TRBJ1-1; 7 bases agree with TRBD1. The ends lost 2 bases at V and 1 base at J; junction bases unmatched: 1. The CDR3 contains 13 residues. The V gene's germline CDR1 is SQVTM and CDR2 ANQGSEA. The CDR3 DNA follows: TGCAGCGTTGAATGGACAGGGAACACTGAAGCTTTCTTT. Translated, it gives CSVEWTGNTEAFF.